The present entry profiles one T cell receptor (beta chain) with its context. Only in-frame clones appear in the TCRdb table, and some are missing; sequencing was by immunoSEQ multiplex PCR. The sample yields 110,000 to 150,000 clones, 80% to 95% seen once. This specimen comes from a study of control samples from healthy donors and cancer patients. The length of the CDR3 is 16 residues. Germline trimming cut 2 bases from V and 8 bases from J; bases unmatched to any gene: 10. The germline V gene encodes CDR1 MGHRA and CDR2 YSYEKL. The V gene is TRBV4-1, the J gene TRBJ2-1, with 9 nucleotides matching TRBD2. This receptor was identified in a young man in good health. Sequencing used blood. For the CDR3, the DNA is TGCGCCAGCAGCCAACAGGGCGGGAGGGGTTTCGATGAGCAGTTCTTC. Protein: CASSQQGGRGFDEQFF.